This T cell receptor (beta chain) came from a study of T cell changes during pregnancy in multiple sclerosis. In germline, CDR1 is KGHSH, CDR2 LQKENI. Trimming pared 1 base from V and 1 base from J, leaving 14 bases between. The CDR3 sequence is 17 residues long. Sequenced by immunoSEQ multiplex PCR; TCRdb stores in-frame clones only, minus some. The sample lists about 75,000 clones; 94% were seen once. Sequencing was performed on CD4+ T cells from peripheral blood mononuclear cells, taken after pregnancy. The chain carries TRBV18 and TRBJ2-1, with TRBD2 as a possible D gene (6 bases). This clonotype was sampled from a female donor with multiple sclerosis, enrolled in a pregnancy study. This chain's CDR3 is CASSPLGLQLSYNEQFF. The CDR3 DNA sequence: TGTGCCAGCTCACCACTGGGACTGCAATTATCCTACAATGAGCAGTTCTTC.